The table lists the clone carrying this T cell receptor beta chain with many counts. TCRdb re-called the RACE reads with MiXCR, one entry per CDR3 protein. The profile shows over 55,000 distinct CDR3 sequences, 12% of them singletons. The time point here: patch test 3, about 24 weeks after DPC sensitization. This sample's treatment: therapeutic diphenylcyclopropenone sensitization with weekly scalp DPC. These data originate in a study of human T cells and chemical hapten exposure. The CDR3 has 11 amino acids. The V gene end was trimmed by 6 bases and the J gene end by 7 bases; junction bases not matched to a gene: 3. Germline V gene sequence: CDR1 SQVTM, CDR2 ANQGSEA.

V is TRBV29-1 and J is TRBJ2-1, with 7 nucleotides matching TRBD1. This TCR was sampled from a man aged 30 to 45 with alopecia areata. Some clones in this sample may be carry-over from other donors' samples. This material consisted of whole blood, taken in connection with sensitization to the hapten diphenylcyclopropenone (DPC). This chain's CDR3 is CSVDRVNEQFF. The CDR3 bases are TGCAGCGTCGACAGGGTTAATGAGCAGTTCTTC.